Below, 26 T cell receptor beta chains from the same sample are listed, as sequenced in a study of blood T cell repertoires in COVID-19. Some clones are missing from TCRdb's copy, which holds only in-frame ones; the method was immunoSEQ multiplex PCR. The sample holds some 290,000 clones, 81% seen once. Sequenced input: peripheral blood. Every receptor here comes from a woman in her fifties or sixties with active or convalescent COVID-19.

The V call is TRBV9, the J call TRBJ1-4; 8 bases map to TRBD1. Germline assignment: CDR1 SGDLS and CDR2 YYNGEE. The CDR3 is 14 amino acids. V was pared by 4 bases and J by 5 bases, with 4 bases of the junction left unmatched. CDR3 DNA: TGTGCCAGCAGCTTAAGACAGGGGAATGAAAAACTGTTTTTT. Amino acid sequence: CASSLRQGNEKLFF.

The rearrangement joins TRBV3-1 (or the pseudogene TRBV3-2) to TRBJ1-6; no clear D gene. This CDR3 has 12 amino acids. The V gene's germline CDR1 is LGHDT and CDR2 YNNKEL (reference sequence). V was pared by 1 base and J by 10 bases, with 5 bases between. The CDR3 loop is CASSQARSPLHF. CDR3 DNA sequence: TGTGCCAGCAGCCAAGCGAGGTCACCCCTCCACTTT.

The chain is built from TRBV6-5 and TRBJ2-5; the match to TRBD2 covers 7 bases. V dropped 2 bases and J dropped 1; count of bases not matched to a gene: 4. The germline CDR1 and CDR2 sequences are MNHEY and SVGAGI. The CDR3 is 15 residues long. DNA for the CDR3: TGTGCCAGCAGTTACGCGGGGGAGTTCCAAGAGACCCAGTACTTC. Encoded protein: CASSYAGEFQETQYF.

This clone showed up just a few times. V usage is TRBV11-1 and J usage is TRBJ1-2; D ambiguous. Germline assignment: CDR1 SGHAT and CDR2 FQDESV (reference sequence). This CDR3 has 16 amino acids. V was trimmed by 2 bases and J by 5 bases, leaving 18 bases between them. DNA of the CDR3: TGTGCCAGCAGCTTACGCCCCGGGAGCATTCAGTATGGCTACACCTTC. It codes for CASSLRPGSIQYGYTF.

This clone was detected only once. This chain uses TRBV19 with TRBJ1-5; tentatively, D is TRBD1 (5 bases). The CDR3 spans 13 residues. Trimming pared 1 base from V and 6 bases from J, leaving 7 bases between. The germline V gene encodes CDR1 LNHDA and CDR2 SQIVND (reference sequence). In nucleotides, the CDR3 is TGTGCCAGTAGTATAGTGGGGGGTCAGCCCCAGCATTTT. Translation gives CASSIVGGQPQHF. The whole variable domain, remainder taken from reference TRBV19 and TRBJ1-5, is DGGITQSPKYLFRKEGQNVTLSCEQNLNHDAMYWYRQDPGQGLRLIYYSQIVNDFQKGDIAEGYSVSREKKESFPLTVTSAQKNPTAFYLCASSIVGGQPQHFGDGTRLSIL.

V usage is TRBV19 and J usage is TRBJ2-7, with 9 bases that match TRBD1. V lost 3 bases and J lost 7; bases outside the gene matches: 10. The CDR3 has 15 residues. Per germline, CDR1 LNHDA and CDR2 SQIVND (reference sequence). CDR3 loop: CASSIGGTGPLEQYF. DNA of the CDR3: TGTGCCAGTAGTATCGGGGGGACAGGGCCCTTGGAGCAGTACTTC.

The chain links TRBV7-3 to TRBJ2-2; 14 bases agree with TRBD2. This CDR3 is built from 21 residues. V dropped 1 base and J dropped 5; count of bases not matched to a gene: 15. CDR1 and CDR2 from the germline V gene are SGHTA and FQGTGA. CDR3 in DNA: TGTGCCAGCAGCTTAAGAGCGAGACTAGCGGGGGGGCCTCCAGGGACCGGGGAGCTGTTTTTT. Its translation: CASSLRARLAGGPPGTGELFF.

This clone was counted between two and nine times. CDR3 bases: TGTGCCAGCACTAGATCGGACAGGGCCCATGGCTACACCTTC. Translating gives CASTRSDRAHGYTF. The rearrangement joins TRBV27 to TRBJ1-2; 8 bases map to TRBD1. The germline V gene has CDR1 MNHEY and CDR2 SMNVEV (reference sequence). Unmatched junction bases numbered 10, after V lost 7 bases and J lost 6 bases. The CDR3 runs 14 residues.

The CDR3 protein is CASSRRSGANVLTF. Written as DNA, the CDR3 is TGTGCCAGCAGCAGGAGATCTGGGGCCAACGTCCTGACTTTC. The chain joins TRBV3-1 (or the pseudogene TRBV3-2) to TRBJ2-6; unclear D gene. In germline, CDR1 is LGHDT, CDR2 YNNKEL (reference sequence). CDR3 length equals 14 residues. V lost 5 bases and J 1 base, leaving 6 bases between the germline ends.

The chain uses TRBV2 and TRBJ1-2, with TRBD1 matching 10 bases. V lost 7 bases, J lost 8 bases, and 4 bases stayed unmatched. The germline V gene encodes CDR1 SNHLY and CDR2 FYNNEI. The CDR3 runs 12 residues. The CDR3 reads CASNDRGRGYTF. The CDR3 DNA follows: TGTGCCAGCAATGACAGGGGGCGCGGCTACACCTTC.

This chain joins TRBV18 and TRBJ2-5; D unclear. The CDR3 contains 13 residues. V lost 6 bases to trimming and J lost 2 bases, with 10 bases between them. Per germline, CDR1 KGHSH and CDR2 LQKENI. The CDR3 reads CASSLVLQETQYF. The CDR3 DNA reads TGTGCCAGCTCCCTCGTCCTTCAAGAGACCCAGTACTTC.

The chain couples TRBV27 to TRBJ1-2; 10 nucleotides match TRBD1. The CDR3 runs 12 residues. The V and J ends lost 8 bases and 8 bases, in that order; junction bases with no gene match: 5. The germline CDR1 and CDR2 sequences are MNHEY and SMNVEV (reference sequence). Here the CDR3 reads CASADRGRGYTF. In nucleotides, the CDR3 is TGTGCCAGCGCCGACAGGGGGCGCGGCTACACCTTC.

This clone was counted a few times. This chain links TRBV5-4 with TRBJ1-1; 7 nucleotides agree with TRBD1. CDR3 length: 12 amino acids. Germline values: CDR1 SGHNT, CDR2 YYREEE (reference sequence). The junction had 3 bases not matched to a gene; V was cut back by 4 bases and J by 6 bases. Here the CDR3 DNA reads TGTGCCAGCAGCCCCAGGGGGGCTGAAGCTTTCTTT. It codes for CASSPRGAEAFF.

About this clone itself: A clone one base away is much larger, so this may be a read error. The V gene is TRBV5-4, the J gene TRBJ1-2; D might be TRBD1 (5 bases). With 1 base removed from V and 3 bases from J, the gap between germline ends came to 7 bases. The germline CDR1 and CDR2 sequences are SGHNT and YYREEE (reference sequence). The CDR3 is 13 residues long. The CDR3 reads CASSLIRDYGYTF. Written as DNA, the CDR3 is TGTGCCAGCAGCTTGATCAGGGACTATGGCTACACCTTC.

The rearrangement links TRBV19 to TRBJ1-5; D gene ambiguous. This CDR3 contains 15 residues. Trimming took 5 bases from V and 3 from J, leaving 14 bases between them. CDR1 and CDR2 from the germline V gene are LNHDA and SQIVND (reference sequence). The CDR3 sequence is CASSPRAGVNQPQHF. As DNA, the CDR3 is TGTGCCAGTAGTCCCCGGGCCGGGGTCAATCAGCCCCAGCATTTT.

The gene calls are TRBV9 and TRBJ1-1, with D tentatively TRBD1 (5 bases). Trimming left V 0 bases short and J 1 base short, with 10 bases between. Germline assignment: CDR1 SGDLS and CDR2 YYNGEE. The length of the CDR3 is 15 residues. In DNA form, the CDR3 reads TGTGCCAGCAGCGTAGCCCCCACAGGGAACACTGAAGCTTTCTTT. It yields the protein CASSVAPTGNTEAFF.

This chain uses TRBV24-1 with TRBJ1-5; D possibly corresponds to TRBD1 (6 bases). Trimming removed 5 bases at V and 7 bases at J, with 11 bases between. The CDR3 consists of 13 residues. The germline V gene has CDR1 KGHDR and CDR2 SFDVKD. CDR3 DNA sequence: TGTGCCACCAGTGTGACAGGTGGGCAGCCCCAGCATTTT. It codes for CATSVTGGQPQHF.

The sample holds a few counts of this clone. The J gene is TRBJ1-2, the V gene TRBV12-1. TRBV12-1 is recorded as a pseudogene. The CDR3 covers 18 residues. The DNA for the CDR3 is TGTGCCAGCAGCTTTGACGGGCCGGGAGGGGCCTTTAACTATGGCTACACCTTC. It yields the protein CASSFDGPGGAFNYGYTF.

This sequence joins TRBV20-1 and TRBJ1-3; the D is unclear. This CDR3 contains 13 residues. With 4 bases removed from V and 4 bases from J, the gap between germline ends came to 11 bases. CDR1 and CDR2 from the germline V gene are DFQATT and SNEGSKA (reference sequence). The CDR3: CSATEGSGNTIYF. The DNA for the CDR3 is TGCAGTGCTACTGAGGGCTCGGGAAACACCATATATTTT.

V and J are TRBV27 and TRBJ2-3; TRBD1 agrees at 12 bases. This CDR3 contains 14 residues. With 7 bases clipped from V and 5 bases from J, the junction kept 4 bases outside the gene matches. Germline CDR1 is MNHEY and CDR2 is SMNVEV (reference sequence). CDR3 in amino acids: CASTWDRGQDTQYF. CDR3 bases: TGTGCCAGCACCTGGGACAGGGGGCAAGATACGCAGTATTTT.

The gene calls are TRBV5-5 and TRBJ2-1; 11 bases fit TRBD2. The J segment lost 8 bases and the V segment lost 3 bases, leaving 7 bases of the junction unmatched. Per the germline V gene, CDR1 is SGHKS and CDR2 is YYEKEE (reference sequence). The CDR3 has 15 residues. The CDR3 DNA sequence: TGTGCCAGCAGCTGGCTAGCGGGGGGCCAACATGAGCAGTTCTTC. The encoded protein is CASSWLAGGQHEQFF.

This chain links TRBV11-3 with TRBJ2-3, with TRBD2 matching 15 bases. J gave up 1 base and V 5 bases, and 7 bases lay outside the gene matches. The CDR3 spans 18 residues. Germline V gene data show CDR1 as SGHNT and CDR2 as YENEEA. The CDR3 here is CASSVGLAGGQGTDTQYF. The CDR3 DNA follows: TGTGCCAGCAGCGTCGGACTAGCGGGGGGGCAAGGCACAGATACGCAGTATTTT.

Written as DNA, the CDR3 is TGCGCCAGGCTTGCAACTAGCACAGATACGCAGTATTTT. Amino acid sequence: CARLATSTDTQYF. The gene calls are TRBV5-1 and TRBJ2-3; D remains ambiguous. The V end was cut by 8 bases, the J end by 0 bases, with 10 bases between. CDR3 length: 13 amino acids. Germline-derived CDR1 and CDR2 are SGHRS and YFSETQ.

The CDR3 nucleotides read TGTGCCAGCAGCTTAGAAGCGGGGGGGCGCGAGCAGTACTTC. Protein product: CASSLEAGGREQYF. The chain combines TRBV7-6 with TRBJ2-7; 10 bases fit TRBD2. Germline CDR1 and CDR2: SGHVS and FNYEAQ. The CDR3 extends over 14 amino acids. Trimming took 1 base from V and 6 from J; bases not matched to a gene: 3.

CDR3 region: CASSQAQGNWYF. CDR3 bases: TGTGCCAGCAGCCAGGCACAGGGAAATTGGTACTTC. The chain uses TRBV14 and TRBJ2-7; TRBD1 is a possible D gene (6 bases). Trimming took 3 bases from V and 12 from J, leaving 15 bases between them. This CDR3 is built from 12 residues. The germline CDR1 and CDR2 sequences are SGHDN and FVKESK. The variable domain in full, completed from reference TRBV14 and TRBJ2-7, reads EAGVTQFPSHSVIEKGQTVTLRCDPISGHDNLYWYRRVMGKEIKFLLHFVKESKQDESGMPNNRFLAERTGGTYSTLKVQPAELEDSGVYFCASSQAQGNWYFGPGTRLTVT.

V is TRBV19 and J is TRBJ2-3, with 7 bases that match TRBD1. The CDR3 is 15 residues long. Trimming took 3 bases from V and 2 from J; bases not matched to a gene: 5. The germline V gene has CDR1 LNHDA and CDR2 SQIVND (reference sequence). The CDR3 loop reads CASSMTTGDTDTQYF. Written as DNA, the CDR3 is TGTGCCAGTAGTATGACCACAGGGGACACAGATACGCAGTATTTT.